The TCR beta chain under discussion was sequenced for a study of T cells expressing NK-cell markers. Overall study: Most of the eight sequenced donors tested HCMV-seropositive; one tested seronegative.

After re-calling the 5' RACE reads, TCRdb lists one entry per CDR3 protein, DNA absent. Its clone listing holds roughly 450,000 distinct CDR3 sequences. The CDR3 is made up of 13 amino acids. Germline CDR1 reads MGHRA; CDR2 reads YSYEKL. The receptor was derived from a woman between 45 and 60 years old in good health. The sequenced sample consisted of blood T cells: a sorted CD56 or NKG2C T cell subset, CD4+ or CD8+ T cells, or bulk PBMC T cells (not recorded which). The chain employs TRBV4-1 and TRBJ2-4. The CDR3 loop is CASRGLAKNIQYF.